This T cell receptor (beta chain) was sequenced during a study of control samples from healthy donors and cancer patients. The assay was immunoSEQ multiplex PCR, and TCRdb's table has in-frame clones only and misses some. The table lists 120,000 or so clones, about 90% of them singletons. Deletions cut 1 base from V and 1 base from J, with 13 bases between. CDR1 and CDR2 (germline): MDHEN, SYDVKM. This CDR3 has 16 amino acids. The sequencing input was blood. This TCR was recovered from a man in his late teens or twenties in good health. The V and J genes are TRBV28 and TRBJ2-5; D unclear. In nucleotides, the CDR3 is TGTGCCAGCAGTTTATCCGGACGGAAAAGCCAAGAGACCCAGTACTTC. Its protein product is CASSLSGRKSQETQYF.